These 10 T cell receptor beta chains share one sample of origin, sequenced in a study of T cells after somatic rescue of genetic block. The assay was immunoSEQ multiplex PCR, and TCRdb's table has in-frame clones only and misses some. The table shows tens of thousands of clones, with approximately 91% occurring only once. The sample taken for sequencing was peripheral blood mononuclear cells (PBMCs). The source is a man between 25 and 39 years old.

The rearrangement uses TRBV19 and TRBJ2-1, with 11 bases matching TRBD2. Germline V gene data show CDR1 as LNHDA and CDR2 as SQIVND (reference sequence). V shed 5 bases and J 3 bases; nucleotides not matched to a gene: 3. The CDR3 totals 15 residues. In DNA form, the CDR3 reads TGTGCCAGTAGTCTTAGCGGGAGGGACTACAATGAGCAGTTCTTC. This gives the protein CASSLSGRDYNEQFF.

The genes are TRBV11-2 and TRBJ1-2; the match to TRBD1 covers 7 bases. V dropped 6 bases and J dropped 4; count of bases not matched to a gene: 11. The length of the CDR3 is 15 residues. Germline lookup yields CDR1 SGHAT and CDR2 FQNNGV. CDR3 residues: CASSLSTGQPYGYTF. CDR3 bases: TGTGCCAGCAGTCTATCGACAGGGCAGCCCTATGGCTACACCTTC.

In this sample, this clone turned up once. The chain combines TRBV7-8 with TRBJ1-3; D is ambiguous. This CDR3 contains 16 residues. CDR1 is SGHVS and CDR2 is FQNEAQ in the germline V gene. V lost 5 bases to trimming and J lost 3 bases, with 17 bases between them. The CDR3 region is CASSLSLLGSGNTIYF. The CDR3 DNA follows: TGTGCCAGCAGCCTCTCCCTTTTGGGGAGTGGAAACACCATATATTTT.

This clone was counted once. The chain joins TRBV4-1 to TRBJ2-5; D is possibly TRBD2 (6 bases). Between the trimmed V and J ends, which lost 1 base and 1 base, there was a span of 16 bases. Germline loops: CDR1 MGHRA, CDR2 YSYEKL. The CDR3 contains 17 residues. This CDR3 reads CASSQAWVAEIQETQYF. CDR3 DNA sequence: TGCGCCAGCAGCCAAGCGTGGGTAGCGGAAATCCAAGAGACCCAGTACTTC.

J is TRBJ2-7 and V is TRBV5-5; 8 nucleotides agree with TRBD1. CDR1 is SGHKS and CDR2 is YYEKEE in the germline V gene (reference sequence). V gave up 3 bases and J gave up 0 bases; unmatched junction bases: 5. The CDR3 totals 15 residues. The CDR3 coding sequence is TGTGCCAGCAGCTACCGGACAGGGAGCTCCTACGAGCAGTACTTC. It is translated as CASSYRTGSSYEQYF.

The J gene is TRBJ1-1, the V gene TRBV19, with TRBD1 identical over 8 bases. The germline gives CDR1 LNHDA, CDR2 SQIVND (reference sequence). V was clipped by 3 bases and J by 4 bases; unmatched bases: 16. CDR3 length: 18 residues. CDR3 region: CASSIGRLTGAGGTEAFF. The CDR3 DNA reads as TGTGCCAGTAGTATCGGGAGGCTGACAGGGGCCGGAGGCACTGAAGCTTTCTTT.

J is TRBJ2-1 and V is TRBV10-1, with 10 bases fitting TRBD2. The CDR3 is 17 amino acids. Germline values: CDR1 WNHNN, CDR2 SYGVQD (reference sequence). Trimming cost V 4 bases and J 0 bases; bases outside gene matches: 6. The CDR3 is CASSVVAGGSSYNEQFF. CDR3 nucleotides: TGCGCCAGCAGTGTGGTAGCGGGAGGAAGCTCCTACAATGAGCAGTTCTTC.

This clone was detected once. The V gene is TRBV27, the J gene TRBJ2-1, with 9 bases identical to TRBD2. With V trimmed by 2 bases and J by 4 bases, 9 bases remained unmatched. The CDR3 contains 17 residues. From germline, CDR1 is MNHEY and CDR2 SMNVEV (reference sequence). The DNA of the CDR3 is TGTGCCAGCAGTTTAACCGCGACTAGCGGACCTTACAATGAGCAGTTCTTC. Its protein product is CASSLTATSGPYNEQFF.

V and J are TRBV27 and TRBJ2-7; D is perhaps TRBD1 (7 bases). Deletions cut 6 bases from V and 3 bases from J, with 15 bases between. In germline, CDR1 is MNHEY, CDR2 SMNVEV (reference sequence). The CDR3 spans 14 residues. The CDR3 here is CASRSGGNYYEQYF. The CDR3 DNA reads TGTGCCAGCAGGTCAGGGGGGAACTACTACGAGCAGTACTTC.

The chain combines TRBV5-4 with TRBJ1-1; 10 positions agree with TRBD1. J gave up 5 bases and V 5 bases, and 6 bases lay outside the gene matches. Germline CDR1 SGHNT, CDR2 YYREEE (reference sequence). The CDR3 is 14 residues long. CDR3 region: CASRMTGGRTEAFF. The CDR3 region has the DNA TGTGCCAGCAGAATGACAGGGGGCCGGACTGAAGCTTTCTTT.